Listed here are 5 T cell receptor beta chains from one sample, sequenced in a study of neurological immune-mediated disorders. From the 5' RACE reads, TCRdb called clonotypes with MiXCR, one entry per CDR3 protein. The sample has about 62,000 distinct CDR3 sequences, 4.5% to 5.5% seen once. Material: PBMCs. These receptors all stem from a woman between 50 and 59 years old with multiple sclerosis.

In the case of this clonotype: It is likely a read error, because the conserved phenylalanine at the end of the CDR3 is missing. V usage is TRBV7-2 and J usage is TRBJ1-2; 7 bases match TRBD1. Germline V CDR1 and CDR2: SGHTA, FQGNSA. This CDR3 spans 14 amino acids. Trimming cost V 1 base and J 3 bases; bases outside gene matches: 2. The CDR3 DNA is TGTGCCAGCAGCTTAGGAACAGGGGACTATGGCTACACCTGC. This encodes CASSLGTGDYGYTC.

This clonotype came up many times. The CDR3, as DNA: TGTGCCAGCAGCTTAACAGGGGGCAAAGCTTTCTTT. Translating it yields CASSLTGGKAFF. The V call is TRBV7-8, the J call TRBJ1-1; 9 bases fit TRBD1. The CDR3 spans 12 residues. Germline V gives CDR1 SGHVS, CDR2 FQNEAQ. Losses at the gene ends were 2 bases for V and 9 bases for J; bases not matched to a gene: 1.

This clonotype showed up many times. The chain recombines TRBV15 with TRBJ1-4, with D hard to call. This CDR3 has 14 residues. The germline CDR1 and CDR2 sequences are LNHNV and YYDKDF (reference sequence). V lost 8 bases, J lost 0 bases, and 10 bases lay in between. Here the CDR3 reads CATRKGATNEKLFF. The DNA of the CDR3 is TGTGCCACCCGGAAGGGTGCAACTAATGAAAAACTGTTTTTT.

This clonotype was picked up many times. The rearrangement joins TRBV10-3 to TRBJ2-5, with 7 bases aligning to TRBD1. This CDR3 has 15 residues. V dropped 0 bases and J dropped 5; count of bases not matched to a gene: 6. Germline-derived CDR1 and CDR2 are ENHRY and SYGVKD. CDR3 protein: CAISESTGSRETQYF. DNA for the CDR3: TGTGCCATCAGTGAGTCGACAGGGTCTCGGGAGACCCAGTACTTC.

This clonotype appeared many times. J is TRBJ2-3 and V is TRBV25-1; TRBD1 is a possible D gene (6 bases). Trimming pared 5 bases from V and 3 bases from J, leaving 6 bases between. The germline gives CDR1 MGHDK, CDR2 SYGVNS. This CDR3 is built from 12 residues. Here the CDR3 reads CASSQGTDTQYF. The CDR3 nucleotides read TGTGCCAGCAGTCAGGGGACAGATACGCAGTATTTT.